This TCR beta chain is from a study of identical twins listed by TCRdb under 2016. With respect to the entire study: TCR alpha and beta repertoires from monozygotic twins, unrelated adults of various ages and cord blood were deep-sequenced to test whether fetal clonotypes persist. To rule out contamination, the twin experiments were replicated at different times with different library preparation protocols. Summary of the overall study and its limitations: Fewer insertions were carried by abundant cord blood beta clonotypes, a similar but weaker trend appeared in young adult naive repertoires, and no such trend appeared in memory repertoires. Because the same donors could not be followed over many years, the conclusions depended on cross-sectional statistical analysis. Invariant T cells such as MAIT and iNKT could partly confound zero-insertion analyses, although diverse VJ usage argued against such confounding for most clonotypes. The excess sharing between twins in beta out-of-frame sequences was weaker because fewer shared sequences reduced the signal-to-noise ratio. In monozygotic twins, out-of-frame TCR alpha sharing was systematically underestimated by recombination models, although the models agreed with sharing between unrelated individuals. Compared with coincidental sharing between unrelated individuals, out-of-frame TCR alpha sequences shared between twins showed an excess of sequences with low generation probability.

This clonotype appeared a few times. The antigen it recognizes is unknown. Nothing much larger sits one base from this clone, and base qualities are not available. CDR1 and CDR2, looked up from the germline V gene (reference sequence), are DFQATT and SNEGSKA. V is cut by 5 bases and J by 7 bases, and the space between the germline ends is 18 bases. From the cysteine through the phenylalanine, the CDR3 covers 14 amino acids. Solely the CDR3 DNA is kept, with 42 bases framed from the first base. Every donor was a healthy Caucasian. The twin cohort comprised three pairs of female monozygotic twins, all aged about 18 to 29 years. CD4+ and CD8+ T cell populations were isolated with positive isolation kits from Invitrogen. Library generation was performed with 5' RACE. The sequencing machine was an Illumina HiSeq 2000. A universal primer binding site was introduced by template switching, and a unique molecular identifier was present in the final cDNA, enabling accurate counting of TCR cDNA molecules. Specific primers in the conserved constant-segment region were used to synthesize first-strand cDNA for the TCR alpha and beta chains. To control for contamination, every cDNA library was double barcoded, receiving both a SMART-Mk sample barcode and Illumina barcodes. Two successive PCR steps introduced TruSeq adapter sequences along with Illumina sample barcodes. The Illumina HiSeq platform was used with custom primers to sequence TCR alpha and beta cDNA libraries. The paper's data handling went like this. MiGEC was used to process raw reads and extract unique molecular identifiers, and MiXCR was used to find CDR3 positions. For each individual, recombination models were inferred using an EM algorithm with the repgenHMM and IGoR tools. The analysis of shared clonotypes was done with the tcR package in R, with sharing normalized by the product of cloneset sizes. Out-of-frame nonproductive sequences were analyzed to study raw recombination free of thymic and clonal selection effects. TCRdb reanalyzed the raw reads on its own, using fastp at Q25 for trimming and MiXCR for clone calling, and kept in-frame beta chains. A single entry per CDR3 protein holds the most common genes and DNA from its merged rows. For this entry, the V and J calls and clone size follow TCRdb and not the study's own pipeline. The sample has 450,000 to 600,000 distinct CDR3 sequences on record, around 20% of them singletons. Of the sample, about 0.5% falls within the top ten clones.

The sample was also linked to a second study, of yellow fever vaccine responses in identical twins. The second publication reports: The authors reported that the T cell response to vaccination in identical twins appeared partly convergent and partly personalized. The study precisely tracked vaccine-responding T cell clones in identical twins.

In this chain, TRBV20-1 is recombined with TRBJ2-4; D gene: possibly TRBD2, on 5 matching bases. Source material: CD4+ T cells sorted from blood. The clonotype comes from a woman aged 18-29 years in good health. The nucleotides are TGCAGTGCTCACTACACCACCCGAGGGAACATTCAGTACTTC. Its protein is CSAHYTTRGNIQYF.